Sequencing of this T cell receptor (beta chain) was carried out in a study of Ad26.COV2.S vaccination and SARS-CoV-2 variants. Overall study: Donor was one of the participants in the Ad26.COV2.S arm of the COV1001 trial.

The CDR3 runs to 16 residues. Trimming removed 5 bases from V and 14 bases from J; junction bases left unmatched: 14. Germline lookup yields CDR1 LGHDT and CDR2 YNNKEL (reference sequence). Assay: immunoSEQ multiplex PCR; the TCRdb copy retains only in-frame clones and omits some. The sample comprises around 450,000 clones, 89% of which are singletons, and about 2.5% rests with the top ten. This clone is a singleton in its sample. Treatment described: about 20 received Ad26.COV2.S at low or high dose, single or two shots; 5 received placebo; per-sample allocation not given. Day 63 after the first vaccine or placebo injection was the time point for sampling.

The source is a person between 18 and 65 years old who received the Ad26.COV2.S COVID-19 vaccine or a placebo. The chain employs TRBV3-1 (or the pseudogene TRBV3-2) and TRBJ2-1; 14 bases are shared with TRBD2. Sequences were derived from peripheral blood, sampled in a trial of Ad26.COV2.S vaccine versus placebo. Here the CDR3 DNA reads TGTGCCAGCAGCTCCCGGGAGACTAGCGGGGGGGCCGGTAAGTTCTTC. The encoded protein is CASSSRETSGGAGKFF.